Listed here is a single T cell receptor (beta chain). The entry originates in a study of T cell responses to AZD1222 COVID-19 vaccine. Between the trimmed V and J ends, which lost 2 bases and 4 bases, there was a span of 8 bases. The CDR3 length is 13 residues. Germline CDR1 SEHNR, CDR2 FQNEAQ (reference sequence). The protocol was immunoSEQ multiplex PCR, while the TCRdb copy is restricted to in-frame clones and leaves out a portion. The sample holds about 120,000 clones; roughly 87% are singletons and the top ten take roughly 8%. This clonotype was obtained from an adult in good health. The J gene is TRBJ1-1, the V gene TRBV7-9; D may be TRBD1 (6 bases). Material: peripheral blood, obtained on day 0 of AZD1222 vaccination. CDR3 sequence: CASSLLGATEAFF. Here the CDR3 DNA reads TGTGCCAGCAGCTTACTGGGGGCCACTGAAGCTTTCTTT. The full variable domain, in which reference TRBV7-9 and TRBJ1-1 provide the parts outside the CDR3, is DTGVSQNPRHKITKRGQNVTFRCDPISEHNRLYWYRQTLGQGPEFLTYFQNEAQLEKSRLLSDRFSAERPKGSFSTLEIQRTEQGDSAMYLCASSLLGATEAFFGQGTRLTVV.